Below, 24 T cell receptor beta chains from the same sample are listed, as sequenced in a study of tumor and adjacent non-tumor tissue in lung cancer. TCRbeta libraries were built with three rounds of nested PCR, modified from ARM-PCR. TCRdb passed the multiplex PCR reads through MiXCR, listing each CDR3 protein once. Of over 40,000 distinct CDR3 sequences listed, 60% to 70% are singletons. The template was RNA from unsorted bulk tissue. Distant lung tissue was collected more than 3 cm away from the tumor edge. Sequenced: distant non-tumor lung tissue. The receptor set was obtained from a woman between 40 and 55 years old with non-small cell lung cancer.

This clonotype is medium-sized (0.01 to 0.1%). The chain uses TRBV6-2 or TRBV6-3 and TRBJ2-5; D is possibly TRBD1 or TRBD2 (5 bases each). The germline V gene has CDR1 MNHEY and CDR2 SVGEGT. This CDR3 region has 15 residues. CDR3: CASIGTLLVEETQYF. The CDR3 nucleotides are TGTGCGTCGATAGGGACCCTGTTAGTGGAAGAGACCCAGTACTTC.

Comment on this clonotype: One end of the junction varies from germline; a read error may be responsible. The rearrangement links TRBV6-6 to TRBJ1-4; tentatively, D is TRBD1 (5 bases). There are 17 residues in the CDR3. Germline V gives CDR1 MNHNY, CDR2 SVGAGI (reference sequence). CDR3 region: CASSYKGQGGTTEKLFF. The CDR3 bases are TGTGCCAGCAGTTACAAGGGGCAGGGCGGAACTACTGAAAAACTGTTTTTC.

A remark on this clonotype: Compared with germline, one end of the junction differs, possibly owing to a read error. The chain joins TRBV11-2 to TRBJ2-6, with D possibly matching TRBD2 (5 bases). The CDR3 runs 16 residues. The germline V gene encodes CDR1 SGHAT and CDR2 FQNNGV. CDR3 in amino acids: CASGWSGLSGANVLTF. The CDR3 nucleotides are TGCGCCAGCGGCTGGTCAGGCCTCTCTGGGGCCAACGTCCTGACTTTC.

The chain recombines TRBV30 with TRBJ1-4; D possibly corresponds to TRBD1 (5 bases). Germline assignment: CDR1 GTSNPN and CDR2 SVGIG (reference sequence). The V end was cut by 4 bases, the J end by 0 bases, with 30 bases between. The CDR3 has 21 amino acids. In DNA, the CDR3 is TGTGCCTGGAACCGAAAGGTGTCGGGGCCTGGGAGTAGAGCAACTAATGAAAAACTGTTTTTT. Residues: CAWNRKVSGPGSRATNEKLFF.

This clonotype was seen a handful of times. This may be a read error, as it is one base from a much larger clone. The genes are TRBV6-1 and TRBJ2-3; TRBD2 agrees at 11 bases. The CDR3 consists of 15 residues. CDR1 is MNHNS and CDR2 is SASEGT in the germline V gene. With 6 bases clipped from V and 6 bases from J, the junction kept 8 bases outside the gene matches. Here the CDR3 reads CASRDSGGAFDTQYF. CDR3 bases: TGTGCCAGCAGAGATAGCGGGGGGGCCTTTGATACGCAGTATTTT.

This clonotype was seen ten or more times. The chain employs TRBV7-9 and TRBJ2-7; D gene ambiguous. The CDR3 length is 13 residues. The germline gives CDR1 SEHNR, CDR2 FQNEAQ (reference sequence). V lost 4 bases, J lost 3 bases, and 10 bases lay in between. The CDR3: CASSSDNLYEQYF. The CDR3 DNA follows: TGTGCCAGCAGCTCCGACAATCTCTACGAGCAGTACTTC.

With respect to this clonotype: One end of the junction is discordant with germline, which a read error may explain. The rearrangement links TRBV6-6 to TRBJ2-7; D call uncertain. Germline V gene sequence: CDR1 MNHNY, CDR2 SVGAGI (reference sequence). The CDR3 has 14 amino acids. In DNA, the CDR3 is TGTCCCAGCAGACCCAGGAACGGGCACTACGAGCAGTACTTT. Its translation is CPSRPRNGHYEQYF.

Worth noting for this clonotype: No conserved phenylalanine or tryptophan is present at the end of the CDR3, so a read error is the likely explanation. CDR3 amino acids: CASSPLCEEAFL. The CDR3 DNA is TGTGCCAGCAGTCCCCTATGTGAAGAAGCTTTCTTG. The V gene is TRBV6-1, the J gene TRBJ1-1; D unresolved. CDR1 MNHNS and CDR2 SASEGT come from the germline V gene. The CDR3 contains 12 residues. V was pared by 5 bases and J by 8 bases, with 12 bases between.

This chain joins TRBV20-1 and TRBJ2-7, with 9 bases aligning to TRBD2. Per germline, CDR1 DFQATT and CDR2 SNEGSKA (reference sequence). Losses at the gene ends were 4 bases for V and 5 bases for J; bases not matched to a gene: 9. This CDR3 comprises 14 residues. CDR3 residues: CSATPLAGFHEQYF. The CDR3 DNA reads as TGCAGTGCTACCCCCCTAGCGGGATTCCACGAGCAGTACTTC.

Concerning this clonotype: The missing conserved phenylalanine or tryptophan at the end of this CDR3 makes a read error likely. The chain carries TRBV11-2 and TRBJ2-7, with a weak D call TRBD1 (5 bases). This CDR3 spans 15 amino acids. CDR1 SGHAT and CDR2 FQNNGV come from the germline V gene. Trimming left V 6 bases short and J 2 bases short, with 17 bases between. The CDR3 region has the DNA TGTGCCAGCAGTTATATCAGGGCTATGGCCTACGAGCAGTACATC. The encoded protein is CASSYIRAMAYEQYI.

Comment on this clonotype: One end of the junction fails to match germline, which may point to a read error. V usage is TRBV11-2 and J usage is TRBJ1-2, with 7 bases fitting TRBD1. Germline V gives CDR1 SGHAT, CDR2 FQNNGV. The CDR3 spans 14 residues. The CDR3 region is CVSGYGTAVGGCTF. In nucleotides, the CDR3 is TGTGTCAGCGGCTACGGGACAGCCGTGGGAGGCTGCACCTTC.

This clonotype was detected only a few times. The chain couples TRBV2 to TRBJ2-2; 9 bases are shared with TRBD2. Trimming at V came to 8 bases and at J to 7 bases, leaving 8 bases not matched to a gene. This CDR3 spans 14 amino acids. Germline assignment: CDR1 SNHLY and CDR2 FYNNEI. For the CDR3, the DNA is TGTGCCAGCGCGACTAGCGGAACCCGCGGGGAGCTGTTTTTT. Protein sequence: CASATSGTRGELFF.

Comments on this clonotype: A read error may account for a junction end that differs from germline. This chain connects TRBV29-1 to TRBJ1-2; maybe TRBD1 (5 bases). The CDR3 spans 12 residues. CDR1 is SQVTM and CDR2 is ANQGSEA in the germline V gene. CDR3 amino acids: CSTMTDAGGYTF. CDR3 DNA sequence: TGCAGCACCATGACAGATGCAGGTGGCTATACCTTC.

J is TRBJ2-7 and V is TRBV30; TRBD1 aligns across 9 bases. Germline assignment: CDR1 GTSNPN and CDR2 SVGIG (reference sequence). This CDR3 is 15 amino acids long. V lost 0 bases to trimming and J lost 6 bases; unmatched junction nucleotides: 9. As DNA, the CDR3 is TGTGCCTGGAGTGTGGGGACAGGGTGCCAGATCGAGCAGTACTTC. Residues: CAWSVGTGCQIEQYF. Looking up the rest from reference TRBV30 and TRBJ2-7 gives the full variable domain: SQTIHQWPATLVQPVGSPLSLECTVEGTSNPNLYWYRQAAGRGLQLLFYSVGIGQISSEVPQNLSASRPQDRQFILSSKKLLLSDSGFYLCAWSVGTGCQIEQYFGPGTRLTVT.

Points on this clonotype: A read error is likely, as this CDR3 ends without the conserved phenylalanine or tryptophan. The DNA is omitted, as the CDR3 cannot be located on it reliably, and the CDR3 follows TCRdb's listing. CDR3 region: CASRGLRYPPSTYEQYI. This sequence joins TRBV28 and TRBJ2-7; TRBD2, the table's D call, was not compared with the DNA. Germline lookup yields CDR1 MDHEN and CDR2 SYDVKM. Inclusive of both ends, the CDR3 amounts to 17 amino acids.

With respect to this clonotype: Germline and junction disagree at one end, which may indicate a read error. This CDR3 is CASSLSGSTSSYNEQFF. DNA for the CDR3: TGTGCCAGCAGTCTTAGCGGCTCTACCAGCTCCTACAATGAGCAGTTTTTC. The genes are TRBV6-5 and TRBJ2-1, with a weak D call TRBD2 (6 bases). Germline loops: CDR1 MNHEY, CDR2 SVGAGI. This CDR3 comprises 17 residues.

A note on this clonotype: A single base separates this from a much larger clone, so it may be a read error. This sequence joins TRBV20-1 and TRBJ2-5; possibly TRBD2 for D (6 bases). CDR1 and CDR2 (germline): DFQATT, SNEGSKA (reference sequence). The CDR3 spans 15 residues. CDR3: CSARDPASVQEIQYF. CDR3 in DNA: TGCAGTGCTAGAGATCCGGCTAGCGTACAAGAGATCCAGTACTTC.

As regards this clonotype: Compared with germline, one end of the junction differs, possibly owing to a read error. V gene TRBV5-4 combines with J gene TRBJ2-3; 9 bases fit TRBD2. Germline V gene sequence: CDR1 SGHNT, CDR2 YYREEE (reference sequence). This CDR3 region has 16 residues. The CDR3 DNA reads TGTGCCGGCAGTTCCTGGGGCGGGGGGGCCACAGATACGCAGTATTTT. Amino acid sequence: CAGSSWGGGATDTQYF.

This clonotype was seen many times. The CDR3 here is CASSPRDRASGANVLTF. The CDR3 DNA reads TGTGCCAGCAGTCCGCGGGACAGGGCCTCTGGGGCCAACGTCCTGACTTTC. The chain has TRBV6-6 and TRBJ2-6; 9 positions match TRBD1. The CDR3 totals 17 residues. Germline assignment: CDR1 MNHNY and CDR2 SVGAGI (reference sequence). The V gene end was trimmed by 5 bases and the J gene end by 0 bases; junction bases not matched to a gene: 5.

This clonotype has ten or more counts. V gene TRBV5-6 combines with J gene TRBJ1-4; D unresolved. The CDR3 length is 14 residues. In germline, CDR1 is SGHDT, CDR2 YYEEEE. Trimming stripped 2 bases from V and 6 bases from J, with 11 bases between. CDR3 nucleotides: TGTGCCAGCAGCTTACGGGATGTCGATGAAAAACTGTTTTTT. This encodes CASSLRDVDEKLFF.

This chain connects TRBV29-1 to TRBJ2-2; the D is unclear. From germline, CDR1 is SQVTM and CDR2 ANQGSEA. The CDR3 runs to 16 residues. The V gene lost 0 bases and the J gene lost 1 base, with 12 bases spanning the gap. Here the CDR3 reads CSVEDGLQENTGELFF. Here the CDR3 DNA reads TGCAGCGTTGAAGATGGGTTACAAGAGAACACCGGGGAGCTGTTTTTT.

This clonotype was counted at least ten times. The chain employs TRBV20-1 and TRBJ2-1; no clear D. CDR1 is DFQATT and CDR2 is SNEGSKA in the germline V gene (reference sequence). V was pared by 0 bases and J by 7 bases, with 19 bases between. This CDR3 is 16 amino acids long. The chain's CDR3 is CSARDLSRRGGNEQFF. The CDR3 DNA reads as TGCAGTGCTAGAGATCTCAGCCGTCGAGGTGGAAATGAGCAGTTCTTC.

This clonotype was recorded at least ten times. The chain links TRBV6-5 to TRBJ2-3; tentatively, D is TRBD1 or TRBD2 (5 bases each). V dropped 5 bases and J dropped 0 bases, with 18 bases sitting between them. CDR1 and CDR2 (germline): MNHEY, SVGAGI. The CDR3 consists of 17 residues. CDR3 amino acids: CASSRKTGTLSTDTQYF. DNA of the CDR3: TGTGCCAGCAGTCGAAAAACCGGGACCCTTAGCACAGATACGCAGTATTTT.

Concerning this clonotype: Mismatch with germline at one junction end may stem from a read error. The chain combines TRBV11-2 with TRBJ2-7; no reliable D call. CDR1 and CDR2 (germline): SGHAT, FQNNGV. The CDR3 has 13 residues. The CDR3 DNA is TGTGCCAACAGCTTTGGTTCGGCGAATGAGCAGTACTTC. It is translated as CANSFGSANEQYF.